This TCR beta chain comes out of a study of blood T cell repertoires in COVID-19. Study context: Both acute and convalescent COVID-19 samples were obtained from the United States, Italy and Spain. From T cells, B-cell-depleted T cells, or PBMCs came the material, which was cDNA or gDNA.

The CDR3 extends over 16 amino acids. CDR1 MNHEY and CDR2 SVGEGT come from the germline V gene. The ends lost 0 bases at V and 3 bases at J; junction bases unmatched: 1. This clone appeared once. The authors' processing: The assay estimated nucleated cells by amplifying reference gene primers. Some clones are missing from TCRdb's copy, which holds only in-frame ones; the method was immunoSEQ multiplex PCR. The V and J calls and the clone size are those of that table, but D and trimming were determined from the DNA. Among about 270,000 clones listed, approximately 84% were seen once. Material for sequencing was peripheral blood. The sequence derives from a human donor in a cohort sampled during active COVID-19. The chain links TRBV6-2 or TRBV6-3 to TRBJ2-3, with TRBD2 matching over 12 bases. The DNA for the CDR3 is TGTGCCAGCAGTTACTCCCTAGCGGGGGGGACAGATACGCAGTATTTT. The encoded protein is CASSYSLAGGTDTQYF.